Shown below are 17 T cell receptor beta chains from a single sample sequenced in a study of shared clonotypes between healthy human individuals. Generated by immunoSEQ multiplex PCR, the TCRdb table keeps only in-frame clones and is missing some. This table holds hundreds of thousands of clones, roughly 70% found once. Sequenced input: memory CD4+ T cells sorted from blood. The subset here: CD45RA-negative fraction. Receptors originate from a woman aged 25 to 39 in good health.

The genes are TRBV5-1 and TRBJ2-1, with D unresolved. The germline gives CDR1 SGHRS, CDR2 YFSETQ. Trimming removed 0 bases at V and 9 bases at J, with 7 bases between. This CDR3 spans 12 amino acids. The CDR3 DNA sequence: TGCGCCAGCAGCTTGGGGTCCCCTGAGCAGTTCTTC. Translated: CASSLGSPEQFF.

The chain joins TRBV18 to TRBJ1-4; 7 nucleotides align to TRBD1. V gave up 6 bases and J gave up 7 bases; unmatched junction bases: 11. Germline V gene data show CDR1 as KGHSH and CDR2 as LQKENI. The CDR3 sequence is 15 residues long. The CDR3 sequence: CASSTGQSRGEKLFF. In DNA form, the CDR3 reads TGTGCCAGCTCCACGGGACAGTCGCGAGGTGAAAAACTGTTTTTT.

Worth noting for this clone: Other DNA variants within this sample encode the same CDR3. The J gene is TRBJ2-7, the V gene TRBV28; D not certain. V dropped 5 bases and J dropped 2 bases, with 7 bases sitting between them. CDR3 length: 12 amino acids. Germline values: CDR1 MDHEN, CDR2 SYDVKM. The CDR3 sequence: CASSPGPYEQYF. CDR3 nucleotide sequence: TGTGCCAGCAGTCCCGGACCCTACGAGCAGTACTTC.

The chain links TRBV15 to TRBJ2-7; possibly TRBD1 for D (6 bases). With 6 bases removed from V and 4 bases from J, the gap between germline ends came to 16 bases. This CDR3 region has 14 residues. The germline gives CDR1 LNHNV, CDR2 YYDKDF (reference sequence). The CDR3 DNA sequence: TGTGCCACCAGTTTACAGGGAGAGCGGTACGAGCAGTACTTC. This gives the protein CATSLQGERYEQYF.

V is TRBV19 and J is TRBJ1-1, with 8 bases lining up with TRBD1. Trimming removed 3 bases from V and 0 bases from J; junction bases left unmatched: 3. From germline, CDR1 is LNHDA and CDR2 SQIVND (reference sequence). This CDR3 is built from 15 residues. CDR3 bases: TGTGCCAGTAGTATGACAGGGGCCATGAACACTGAAGCTTTCTTT. It encodes CASSMTGAMNTEAFF.

This clone was observed a handful of times. This chain uses TRBV19 with TRBJ1-1; D not certain. CDR3 size: 12 residues. Between the trimmed V and J ends, which lost 6 bases and 6 bases, there was a span of 11 bases. Germline CDR1 LNHDA, CDR2 SQIVND (reference sequence). The CDR3 reads CASRVPGSEAFF. The DNA for the CDR3 is TGTGCCAGTAGGGTTCCGGGTTCTGAAGCTTTCTTT. The entire variable domain, with the rest obtained from reference TRBV19 and TRBJ1-1, is as follows: DGGITQSPKYLFRKEGQNVTLSCEQNLNHDAMYWYRQDPGQGLRLIYYSQIVNDFQKGDIAEGYSVSREKKESFPLTVTSAQKNPTAFYLCASRVPGSEAFFGQGTRLTVV.

V gene TRBV7-2 combines with J gene TRBJ2-2; D might be TRBD1 (5 bases). The CDR3 has 15 residues. The V and J ends lost 1 base and 2 bases respectively, with 8 bases between them. Germline V gives CDR1 SGHTA, CDR2 FQGNSA. The CDR3 is CASSLGTINTGELFF. The CDR3 DNA is TGTGCCAGCAGCTTAGGGACAATAAACACCGGGGAGCTGTTTTTT.

The chain uses TRBV2 and TRBJ2-3; no reliable D call. Germline CDR1 SNHLY, CDR2 FYNNEI. This CDR3 comprises 14 residues. The germline V and J ends were trimmed by 1 base and 5 bases, with 10 bases remaining between them. The CDR3 loop reads CASSEGAFRDTQYF. The CDR3 region has the DNA TGTGCCAGCAGTGAAGGCGCATTTAGAGATACGCAGTATTTT.

This sequence joins TRBV15 and TRBJ1-4; 8 bases line up with TRBD1. CDR1 is LNHNV and CDR2 is YYDKDF in the germline V gene (reference sequence). Losses at the gene ends were 9 bases for V and 2 bases for J; bases not matched to a gene: 5. The CDR3 sequence is 14 residues long. The DNA of the CDR3 is TGTGCCACGTATACAGGGGGGACTAATGAAAAACTGTTTTTT. The encoded protein is CATYTGGTNEKLFF.

This clone has a single count. The chain employs TRBV6-4 and TRBJ2-1, with TRBD2 matching over 11 bases. The CDR3 is 16 residues long. V shed 6 bases, J shed 7 bases, and the junction held 11 bases outside the gene matches. CDR1 and CDR2 from the germline V gene are MRHNA and SNTAGT. The CDR3 reads CASSFAGTSGLNEQFF. CDR3 DNA sequence: TGTGCCAGCAGCTTTGCCGGGACTAGCGGCCTAAATGAGCAGTTCTTC.

Only a few counts were recorded for this clone. V and J are TRBV20-1 and TRBJ1-1, with D unclear. This CDR3 spans 11 amino acids. Per the germline V gene, CDR1 is DFQATT and CDR2 is SNEGSKA (reference sequence). Deletions cut 4 bases from V and 0 bases from J, with 3 bases between. The CDR3 DNA reads TGCAGTGCTAAGTTGAACACTGAAGCTTTCTTT. Translation: CSAKLNTEAFF.

V gene TRBV18 combines with J gene TRBJ2-1; TRBD2 agrees at 11 bases. The CDR3 contains 16 residues. The V segment lost 6 bases and the J segment 7 bases; nucleotides outside the gene matches: 11. The V gene's germline CDR1 is KGHSH and CDR2 LQKENI. CDR3 protein: CASSSTTSGKVNEQFF. CDR3 nucleotide sequence: TGTGCCAGCTCCTCTACGACTAGCGGGAAGGTAAATGAGCAGTTCTTC.

Here the CDR3 DNA reads TGTGCCAGCCGATGGGATTGGGAAACCGAGCAGTTCTTC. Protein product: CASRWDWETEQFF. This chain links TRBV27 with TRBJ2-1, with D unclear. Trimming took 8 bases from V and 10 from J, leaving 18 bases between them. This CDR3 comprises 13 residues. CDR1 and CDR2 from the germline V gene are MNHEY and SMNVEV (reference sequence).

CDR3 sequence (DNA): TGTGCCAGCAGCTTAGGATCGGCGATCTCTGGAAACACCATATATTTT. Its translation is CASSLGSAISGNTIYF. The chain recombines TRBV7-2 with TRBJ1-3, with D hard to call. Germline CDR1 SGHTA, CDR2 FQGNSA. Trimming removed 1 base from V and 0 bases from J, with 10 bases in between. The CDR3 is 16 amino acids.

The sample holds a few counts of this clone. The chain has TRBV7-2 and TRBJ2-7; no clear D gene. The germline V gene encodes CDR1 SGHTA and CDR2 FQGNSA. V lost 3 bases and J 0 bases, leaving 3 bases between the germline ends. The CDR3 covers 12 residues. The DNA for the CDR3 is TGTGCCAGCAGCTTTACCTCCTACGAGCAGTACTTC. Its protein product is CASSFTSYEQYF.

This chain links TRBV2 with TRBJ1-1, with 7 nucleotides matching TRBD1. The V and J ends lost 2 bases and 2 bases, in that order; junction bases with no gene match: 8. Germline V lookup: CDR1 SNHLY, CDR2 FYNNEI. This CDR3 comprises 16 residues. CDR3 sequence: CASSEPSQGRNTEAFF. In DNA, the CDR3 is TGTGCCAGCAGTGAACCGTCACAGGGGAGAAACACTGAAGCTTTCTTT.

The rearrangement links TRBV6-4 to TRBJ1-5; D gene uncertain. This CDR3 has 13 residues. Trimming left V 2 bases short and J 7 bases short, with 9 bases between. The V gene's germline CDR1 is MRHNA and CDR2 SNTAGT. CDR3 region: CASSDGVGQPQHF. The CDR3 nucleotides read TGTGCCAGCAGTGACGGTGTCGGACAGCCCCAGCATTTT.